These T cell receptor beta chains were read from a single sample in a study of shared clonotypes between healthy human individuals. Generated by immunoSEQ multiplex PCR, the TCRdb table keeps only in-frame clones and is missing some. Of hundreds of thousands of clones listed, roughly 95% were seen once; the top ten hold 0.11%. Sequencing was performed on naive CD8+ T cells sorted from blood. Source of these receptors: a woman aged 30 to 39 in good health. Each CDR3 is given with its conserved first and last residue. A D gene is named only where the DNA matches it firmly. The size field is filled for only some rows; it gives once, few, many or a size class.

abundance,d_gene,j_gene,v_gene,CDR3aa,CDR3nt
.,.,TRBJ2-7,TRBV20-1,CSARKGSEQYF,TGCAGTGCTAGGAAAGGGTCCGAGCAGTACTTC
.,.,TRBJ2-5,TRBV7-8,CASSTRTGSTTSQETQYF,TGTGCCAGCAGTACTAGGACAGGTTCTACGACTAGCCAAGAGACCCAGTACTTC
once,TRBD2,TRBJ2-7,TRBV2,CASRPGTSSYEQYF,TGTGCCAGCAGGCCCGGGACTAGCTCCTACGAGCAGTACTTC
.,.,TRBJ2-1,TRBV11-2,CASSFFRDEQFF,TGTGCCAGCAGCTTTTTCCGGGATGAGCAGTTCTTC
.,.,TRBJ2-7,TRBV6-5,CASSPDRQSSYEQYF,TGTGCCAGCAGTCCGGACAGACAGAGCTCCTACGAGCAGTACTTC
.,.,TRBJ1-1,TRBV27,CASSPDGLNTEAFF,TGTGCCAGCAGCCCGGACGGACTGAACACTGAAGCTTTCTTT
.,.,TRBJ2-3,TRBV7-9,CASSLDLVHTDTQYF,TGTGCCAGCAGCTTAGACTTGGTCCACACAGATACGCAGTATTTT
.,.,TRBJ2-2,TRBV9,CASSGTVNTGELFF,TGTGCCAGCAGCGGGACAGTAAACACCGGGGAGCTGTTTTTT
.,.,TRBJ2-5,TRBV5-6,CASSLREQETQYF,TGTGCCAGCAGCCTCCGGGAGCAAGAGACCCAGTACTTC
.,.,TRBJ2-3,TRBV27,CASSSRDASSTDTQYF,TGTGCCAGCAGTTCCCGGGACGCTTCTAGCACAGATACGCAGTATTTT
.,.,TRBJ2-1,TRBV7-9,CASSGRLGGGDNEQFF,TGTGCCAGCAGCGGGAGACTCGGGGGAGGCGACAATGAGCAGTTCTTC
.,TRBD2,TRBJ2-5,TRBV28,CASSGDLAGGETQYF,TGTGCCAGCAGTGGGGATCTAGCGGGAGGAGAGACCCAGTACTTC
.,.,TRBJ2-7,TRBV28,CASSRKTYEQYF,TGTGCCAGCAGTCGGAAGACCTACGAGCAGTACTTC
.,.,TRBJ2-7,TRBV7-9,CASSSVPGGEQYF,TGTGCCAGCAGCTCAGTGCCTGGTGGCGAGCAGTACTTC
.,.,TRBJ2-1,TRBV6-5,CASSPLGTSYNEQFF,TGTGCCAGCAGCCCCTTGGGTACTTCCTACAATGAGCAGTTCTTC
.,.,TRBJ1-1,TRBV6-1,CASSEYVNTEAFF,TGTGCCAGCAGTGAATACGTGAACACTGAAGCTTTCTTT
.,TRBD1,TRBJ2-3,TRBV5-1,CASRRQGHPTDTQYF,TGCGCCAGCAGGAGACAGGGGCACCCCACAGATACGCAGTATTTT
.,TRBD2,TRBJ2-5,TRBV5-4,CASSSSGRGGETQYF,TGTGCCAGCTCTTCTAGCGGGAGGGGCGGGGAGACCCAGTACTTC
once,TRBD2,TRBJ2-4,TRBV4-2,CASSQVTREGNIQYF,TGTGCCAGCAGCCAAGTAACCAGGGAGGGGAACATTCAGTACTTC
.,.,TRBJ2-7,TRBV7-9,CASSLWTGGEYEQYF,TGTGCCAGCAGCCTGTGGACAGGAGGGGAGTACGAGCAGTACTTC
.,.,TRBJ2-2,TRBV27,CASSLPTGTPSNTGELFF,TGTGCCAGCAGTCTACCTACAGGCACACCCTCGAACACCGGGGAGCTGTTTTTT